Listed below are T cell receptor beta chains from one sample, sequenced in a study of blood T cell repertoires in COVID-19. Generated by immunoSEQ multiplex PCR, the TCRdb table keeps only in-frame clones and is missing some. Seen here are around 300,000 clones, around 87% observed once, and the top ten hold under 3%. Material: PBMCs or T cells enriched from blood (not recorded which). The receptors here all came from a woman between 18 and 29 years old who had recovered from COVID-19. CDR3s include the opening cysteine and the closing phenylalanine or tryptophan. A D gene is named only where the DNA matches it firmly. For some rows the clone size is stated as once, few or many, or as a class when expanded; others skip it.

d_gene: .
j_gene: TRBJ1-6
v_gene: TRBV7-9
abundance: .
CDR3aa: CASSSPGGSNSPLHF
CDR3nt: TGTGCCAGCAGCTCACCGGGTGGTAGCAATTCACCCCTCCACTTT

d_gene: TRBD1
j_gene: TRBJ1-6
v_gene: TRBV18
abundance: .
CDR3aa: CASSSQGFLSPLHF
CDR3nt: TGTGCCAGCTCATCACAGGGGTTCCTTTCACCCCTCCACTTT

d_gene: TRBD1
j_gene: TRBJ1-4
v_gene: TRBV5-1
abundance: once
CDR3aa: CASSATGADEKLFF
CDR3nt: TGCGCCAGCAGTGCGACAGGGGCGGATGAAAAACTGTTTTTT

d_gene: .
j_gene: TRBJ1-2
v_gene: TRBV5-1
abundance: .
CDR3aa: CASSLFLQSQLYGYTF
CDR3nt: TGCGCCAGCAGCTTGTTCCTACAGTCGCAGCTCTATGGCTACACCTTC

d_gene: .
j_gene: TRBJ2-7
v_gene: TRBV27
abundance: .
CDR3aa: CASSLRGGAREQYF
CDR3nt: TGTGCCAGCAGTTTACGAGGGGGGGCTCGCGAGCAGTACTTC

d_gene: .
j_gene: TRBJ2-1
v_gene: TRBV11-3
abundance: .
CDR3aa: CASSLPPSREQFF
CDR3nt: TGTGCCAGCAGCCTCCCTCCCTCCCGGGAGCAGTTCTTC

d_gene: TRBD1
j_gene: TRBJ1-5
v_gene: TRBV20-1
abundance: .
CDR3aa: CSASGTGPYSNQPQHF
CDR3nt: TGCAGTGCTAGTGGGACAGGGCCCTATAGCAATCAGCCCCAGCATTTT

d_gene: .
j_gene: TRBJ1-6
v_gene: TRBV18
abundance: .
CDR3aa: CASSRQDRDGNSPLHF
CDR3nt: TGTGCCAGCTCACGTCAAGACAGAGACGGGAATTCACCCCTCCACTTT

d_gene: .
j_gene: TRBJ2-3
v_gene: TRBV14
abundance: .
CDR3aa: CASSQDGRGTDTQYF
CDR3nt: TGTGCCAGCAGCCAAGATGGCAGGGGAACAGATACGCAGTATTTT

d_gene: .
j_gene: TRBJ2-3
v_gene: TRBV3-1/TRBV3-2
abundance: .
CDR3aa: CASSPGTPFPSQYF
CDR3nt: TGTGCCAGCAGCCCCGGGACACCCTTTCCCTCGCAGTATTTT

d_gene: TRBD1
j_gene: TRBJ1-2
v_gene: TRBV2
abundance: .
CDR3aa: CASGTVLEGYTF
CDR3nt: TGTGCCAGCGGGACAGTCCTCGAAGGCTACACCTTC

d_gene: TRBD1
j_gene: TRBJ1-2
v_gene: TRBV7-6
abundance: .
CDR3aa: CASSPGGTGSRYTF
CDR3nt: TGTGCCAGCAGCCCAGGAGGGACAGGCTCGCGATACACCTTC

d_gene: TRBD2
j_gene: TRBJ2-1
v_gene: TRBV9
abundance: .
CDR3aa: CASSVGLADEQFF
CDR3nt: TGTGCCAGCAGCGTAGGACTAGCGGATGAGCAGTTCTTC

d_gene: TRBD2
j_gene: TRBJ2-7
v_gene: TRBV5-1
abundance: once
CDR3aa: CASSSGLAGSYEQYF
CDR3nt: TGCGCCAGCAGCTCCGGACTAGCGGGGTCCTACGAGCAGTACTTC

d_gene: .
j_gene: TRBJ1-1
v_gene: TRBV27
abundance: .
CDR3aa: CASSFPGVGAEAFF
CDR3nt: TGTGCCAGCAGTTTCCCAGGGGTTGGGGCTGAAGCTTTCTTT

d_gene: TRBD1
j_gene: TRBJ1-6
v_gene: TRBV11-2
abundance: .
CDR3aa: CASSGTGGYNSPLHF
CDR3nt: TGTGCCAGCAGCGGTACAGGGGGTTATAATTCACCCCTCCACTTT

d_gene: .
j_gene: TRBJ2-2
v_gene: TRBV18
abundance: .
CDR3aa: CASSPRTGELFF
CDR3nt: TGTGCCAGCTCACCGCGAACCGGGGAGCTGTTTTTT

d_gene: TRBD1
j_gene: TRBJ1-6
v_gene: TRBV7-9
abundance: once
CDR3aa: CASRAGTGDLSPLHF
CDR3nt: TGTGCCAGCAGGGCCGGGACAGGGGATCTTTCACCCCTCCACTTT

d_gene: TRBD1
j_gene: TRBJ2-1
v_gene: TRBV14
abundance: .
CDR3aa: CASSQPGTASYNEQFF
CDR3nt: TGTGCCAGCAGCCAACCCGGGACAGCATCCTACAATGAGCAGTTCTTC

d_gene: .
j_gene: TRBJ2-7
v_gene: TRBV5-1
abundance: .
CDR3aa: CASSLTSYEQYF
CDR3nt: TGCGCCAGCAGCTTAACCAGCTACGAGCAGTACTTC

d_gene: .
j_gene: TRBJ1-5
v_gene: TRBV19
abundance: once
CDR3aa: CASSISGWKNQPQHF
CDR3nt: TGTGCCAGTAGTATTTCGGGTTGGAAGAATCAGCCCCAGCATTTT

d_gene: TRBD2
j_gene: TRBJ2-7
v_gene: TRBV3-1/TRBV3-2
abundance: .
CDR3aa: CASSQDLAGAGRVEQYF
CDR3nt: TGTGCCAGCAGCCAAGACCTAGCGGGGGCAGGTCGTGTTGAGCAGTACTTC

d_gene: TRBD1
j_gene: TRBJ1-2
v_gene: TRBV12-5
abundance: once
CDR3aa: CASGRQGARGYTF
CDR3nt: TGTGCTAGTGGTCGACAGGGGGCGCGTGGCTACACCTTC

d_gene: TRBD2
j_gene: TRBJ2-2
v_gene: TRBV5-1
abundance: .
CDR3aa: CASSSLAGGQAGELFF
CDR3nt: TGCGCCAGCAGCTCCTTAGCGGGGGGGCAAGCCGGGGAGCTGTTTTTT

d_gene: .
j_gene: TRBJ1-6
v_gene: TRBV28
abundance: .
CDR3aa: CASSLGARNSPLHF
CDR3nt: TGTGCCAGCAGTTTGGGGGCGAGGAATTCACCCCTCCACTTT

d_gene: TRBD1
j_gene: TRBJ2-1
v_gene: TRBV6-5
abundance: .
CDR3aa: CASSYTRQGAGEQFF
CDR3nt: TGTGCCAGCAGTTACACCCGACAGGGGGCGGGTGAGCAGTTCTTC

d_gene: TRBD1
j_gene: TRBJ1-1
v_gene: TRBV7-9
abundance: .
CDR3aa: CASSLTGTGWNTEAFF
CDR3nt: TGTGCCAGCAGCTTGACCGGGACAGGGTGGAACACTGAAGCTTTCTTT

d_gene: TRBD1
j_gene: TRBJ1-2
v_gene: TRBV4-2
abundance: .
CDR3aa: CASSQEGQGYNYGYTF
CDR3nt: TGTGCCAGCAGCCAAGAGGGACAGGGGTATAACTATGGCTACACCTTC

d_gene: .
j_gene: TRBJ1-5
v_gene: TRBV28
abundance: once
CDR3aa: CASSQAGNQPQHF
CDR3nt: TGTGCCAGCAGTCAGGCGGGGAATCAGCCCCAGCATTTT

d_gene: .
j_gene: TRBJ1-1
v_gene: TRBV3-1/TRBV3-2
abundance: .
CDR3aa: CASSQDLVVQDLNTEAFF
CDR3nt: TGTGCCAGCAGCCAAGATCTTGTTGTACAGGACCTTAACACTGAAGCTTTCTTT

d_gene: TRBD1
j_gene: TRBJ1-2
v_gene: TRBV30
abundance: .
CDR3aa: CAWSLGTGDYGYTF
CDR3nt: TGTGCCTGGAGTCTCGGGACAGGGGACTATGGCTACACCTTC

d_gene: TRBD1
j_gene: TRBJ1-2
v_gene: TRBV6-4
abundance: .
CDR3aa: CASSDSPGQGYGYTF
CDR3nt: TGTGCCAGCAGTGACTCGCCGGGACAGGGATATGGCTACACCTTC

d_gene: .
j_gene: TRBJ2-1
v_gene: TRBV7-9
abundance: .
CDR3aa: CASSANRVYEQFF
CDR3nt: TGTGCCAGCAGCGCCAACAGGGTGTATGAGCAGTTCTTC

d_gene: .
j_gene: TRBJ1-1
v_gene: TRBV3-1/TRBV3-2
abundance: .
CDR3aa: CASSQIRGTEAFF
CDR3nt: TGTGCCAGCAGCCAAATTAGGGGCACTGAAGCTTTCTTT

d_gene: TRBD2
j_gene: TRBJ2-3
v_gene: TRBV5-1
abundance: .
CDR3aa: CASSSGGLAGGNTDTQYF
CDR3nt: TGCGCCAGCAGCTCGGGAGGGCTAGCGGGGGGCAACACAGATACGCAGTATTTT

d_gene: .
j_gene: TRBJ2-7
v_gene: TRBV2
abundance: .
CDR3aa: CASSEGDMAYEQYF
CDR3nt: TGTGCCAGCAGTGAAGGGGACATGGCCTACGAGCAGTACTTC

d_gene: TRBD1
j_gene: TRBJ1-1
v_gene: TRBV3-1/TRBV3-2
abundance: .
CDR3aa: CASSPGQGRTEAFF
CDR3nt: TGTGCCAGCAGTCCCGGACAGGGACGGACTGAAGCTTTCTTT

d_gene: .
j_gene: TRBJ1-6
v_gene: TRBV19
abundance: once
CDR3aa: CASSTFDRNNSPLHF
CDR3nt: TGTGCCAGTAGTACCTTCGACAGGAATAATTCACCCCTCCACTTT

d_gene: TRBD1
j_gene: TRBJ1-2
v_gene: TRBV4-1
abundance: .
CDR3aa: CASRFAGTGGLSYTF
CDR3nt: TGCGCCAGCCGCTTTGCGGGGACAGGGGGTTTAAGCTACACCTTC

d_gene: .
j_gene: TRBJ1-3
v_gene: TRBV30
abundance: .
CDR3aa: CAWSVLGGALGNTIYF
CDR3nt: TGTGCCTGGAGTGTACTAGGGGGGGCGCTAGGAAACACCATATATTTT

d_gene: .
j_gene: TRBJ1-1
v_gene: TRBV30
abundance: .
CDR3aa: CAWSVSGFTEAFF
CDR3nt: TGTGCCTGGAGTGTATCAGGGTTCACTGAAGCTTTCTTT

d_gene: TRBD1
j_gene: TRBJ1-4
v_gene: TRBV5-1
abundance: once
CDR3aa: CASSYRGRLEKLFF
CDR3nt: TGCGCCAGCAGCTACAGGGGGCGATTGGAAAAACTGTTTTTT

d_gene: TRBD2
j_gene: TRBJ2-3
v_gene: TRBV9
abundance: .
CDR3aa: CASSGRLGGGSPSTDTQYF
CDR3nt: TGTGCCAGCAGCGGCCGATTAGGCGGGGGGTCTCCTAGCACAGATACGCAGTATTTT

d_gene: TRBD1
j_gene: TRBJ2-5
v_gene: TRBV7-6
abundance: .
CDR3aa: CASSWSSTGPETQYF
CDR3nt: TGTGCCAGCAGCTGGTCTTCGACAGGGCCAGAGACCCAGTACTTC

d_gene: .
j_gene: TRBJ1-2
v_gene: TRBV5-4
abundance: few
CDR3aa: CASSLRGYGYTF
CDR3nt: TGTGCCAGCAGCTTGAGAGGCTATGGCTACACCTTC

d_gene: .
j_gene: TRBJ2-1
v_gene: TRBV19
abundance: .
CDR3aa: CASSIAPPLAKLNNEQFF
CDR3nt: TGTGCCAGTAGTATAGCGCCCCCTCTAGCTAAATTGAACAATGAGCAGTTCTTC

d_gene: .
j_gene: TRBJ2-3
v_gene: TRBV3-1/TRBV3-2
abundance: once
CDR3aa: CASGGLSTDTQYF
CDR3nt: TGTGCCAGCGGTGGACTCAGCACAGATACGCAGTATTTT

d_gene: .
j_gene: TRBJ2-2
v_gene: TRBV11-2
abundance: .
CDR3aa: CASSWRSNTGELFF
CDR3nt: TGTGCCAGCAGCTGGAGATCGAACACCGGGGAGCTGTTTTTT

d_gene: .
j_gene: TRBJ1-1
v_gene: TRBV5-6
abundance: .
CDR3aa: CASSPPGRETEAFF
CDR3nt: TGTGCCAGCAGCCCCCCAGGGCGTGAGACTGAAGCTTTCTTT

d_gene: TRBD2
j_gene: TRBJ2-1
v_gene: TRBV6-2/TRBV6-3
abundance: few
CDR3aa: CASGYGDYRNEQFF
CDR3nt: TGTGCCAGCGGTTACGGGGACTATCGGAATGAGCAGTTCTTC

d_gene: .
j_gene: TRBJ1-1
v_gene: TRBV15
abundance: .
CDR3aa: CATSRDVGSTEAFF
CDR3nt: TGTGCCACCAGCAGAGATGTGGGGAGCACTGAAGCTTTCTTT

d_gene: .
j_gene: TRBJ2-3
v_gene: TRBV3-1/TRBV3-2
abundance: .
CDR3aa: CASSWDFTTDTQYF
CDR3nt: TGTGCCAGCAGCTGGGACTTCACCACAGATACGCAGTATTTT

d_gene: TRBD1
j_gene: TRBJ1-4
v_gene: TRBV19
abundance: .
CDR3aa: CASSINRQGSTNEKLFF
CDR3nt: TGTGCCAGTAGTATAAACCGACAGGGCAGTACTAATGAAAAACTGTTTTTT

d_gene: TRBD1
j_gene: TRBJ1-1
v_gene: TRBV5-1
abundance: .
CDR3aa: CASSSGTGNTEAFF
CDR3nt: TGCGCCAGCAGCTCGGGGACAGGGAACACTGAAGCTTTCTTT

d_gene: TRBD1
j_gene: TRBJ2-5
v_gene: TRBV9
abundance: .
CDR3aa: CASSVSTGQGETQYF
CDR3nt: TGTGCCAGCAGCGTATCAACGGGACAGGGCGAGACCCAGTACTTC

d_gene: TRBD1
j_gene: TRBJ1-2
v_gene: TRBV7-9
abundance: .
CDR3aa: CASSPTGVENYGYTF
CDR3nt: TGTGCCAGCAGCCCTACAGGGGTGGAGAACTATGGCTACACCTTC

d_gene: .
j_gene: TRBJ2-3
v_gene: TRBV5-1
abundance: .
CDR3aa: CASQLQGARDTQYF
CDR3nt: TGCGCCAGCCAGCTTCAGGGTGCCAGGGATACGCAGTATTTT

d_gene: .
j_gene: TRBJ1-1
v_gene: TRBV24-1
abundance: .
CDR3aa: CATSDPQTGDTEAFF
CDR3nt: TGTGCCACCAGTGATCCTCAGACGGGGGACACTGAAGCTTTCTTT

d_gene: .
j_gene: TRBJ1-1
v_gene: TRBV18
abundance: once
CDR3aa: CASSPRGGTEAFF
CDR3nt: TGTGCCAGCTCACCCCGGGGTGGGACTGAAGCTTTCTTT